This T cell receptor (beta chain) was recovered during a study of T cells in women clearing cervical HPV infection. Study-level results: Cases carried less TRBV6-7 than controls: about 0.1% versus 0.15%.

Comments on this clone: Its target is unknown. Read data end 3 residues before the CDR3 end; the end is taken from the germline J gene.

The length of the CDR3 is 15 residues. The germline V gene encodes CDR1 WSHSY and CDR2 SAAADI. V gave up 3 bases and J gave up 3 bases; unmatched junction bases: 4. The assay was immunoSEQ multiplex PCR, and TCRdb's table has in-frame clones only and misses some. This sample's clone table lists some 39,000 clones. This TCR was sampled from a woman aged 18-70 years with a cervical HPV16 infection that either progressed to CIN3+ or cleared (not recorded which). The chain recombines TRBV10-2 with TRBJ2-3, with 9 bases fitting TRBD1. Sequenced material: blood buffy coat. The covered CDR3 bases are TGCGCCAGCAGTGACGGGACAGGGATAACAGATACG. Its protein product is CASSDGTGITDT. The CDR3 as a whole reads CASSDGTGITDTQYF.